The rows below give T cell receptor beta chains drawn from one sample of a study of immune cell composition in non-small cell lung cancer. Libraries were prepared by immunoSEQ multiplex PCR; TCRdb keeps only in-frame clonotypes and omits some of them. The sample lists 3,200 or so clones, 70% to 85% occurring once. Sequencing input: lung tumor tissue. The receptors shown here come from a human donor with non-small cell lung cancer. Both conserved end residues are part of each CDR3. Fields, in order: J gene, clone size, D gene, CDR3 length, V gene, CDR3 protein, CDR3 DNA. D genes are given only for firm matches. Not all rows give a size; the values are once, few, many and, for expanded clones, a class.

J gene: TRBJ1-2; clone size: once; D gene: -; CDR3 length: 11; V gene: TRBV18; CDR3 protein: CASSYGYGYTF; CDR3 DNA: TGTGCCAGCTCTTACGGTTATGGCTACACCTTC
J gene: TRBJ2-7; clone size: -; D gene: TRBD2; CDR3 length: 14; V gene: TRBV5-5; CDR3 protein: CASSLGGGGSEQYF; CDR3 DNA: TGTGCCAGCAGCCTGGGCGGCGGGGGAAGCGAGCAGTACTTC
J gene: TRBJ1-2; clone size: medium-sized; D gene: TRBD1; CDR3 length: 15; V gene: TRBV7-8; CDR3 protein: CASSSVMDRNYGYTF; CDR3 DNA: TGTGCCAGCAGCTCAGTGATGGACAGGAACTATGGCTACACCTTC
J gene: TRBJ1-3; clone size: -; D gene: TRBD1; CDR3 length: 18; V gene: TRBV7-9; CDR3 protein: CASSLTRGTAYSGNTIYF; CDR3 DNA: TGTGCCAGCAGCTTAACTCGGGGGACAGCTTACTCTGGAAACACCATATATTTT
J gene: TRBJ1-4; clone size: -; D gene: -; CDR3 length: 15; V gene: TRBV4-1; CDR3 protein: CASSQDWSVVEKLFF; CDR3 DNA: TGCGCCAGCAGCCAAGATTGGTCAGTGGTTGAAAAACTGTTTTTT
J gene: TRBJ1-6; clone size: few; D gene: TRBD1; CDR3 length: 17; V gene: TRBV28; CDR3 protein: CASSSPGTVGGNSPLHF; CDR3 DNA: TGTGCCAGCAGTTCCCCTGGGACAGTCGGCGGGAATTCACCCCTCCACTTT
J gene: TRBJ2-1; clone size: -; D gene: TRBD2; CDR3 length: 16; V gene: TRBV5-1; CDR3 protein: CASSSGLAGGRNEQFF; CDR3 DNA: TGCGCCAGCAGCTCCGGACTAGCGGGGGGAAGGAATGAGCAGTTCTTC
J gene: TRBJ1-1; clone size: -; D gene: TRBD1; CDR3 length: 16; V gene: TRBV28; CDR3 protein: CASSQRQGRLGTEAFF; CDR3 DNA: TGTGCCAGCAGCCAAAGACAGGGACGGTTGGGGACTGAAGCTTTCTTT
J gene: TRBJ1-1; clone size: -; D gene: TRBD1; CDR3 length: 15; V gene: TRBV9; CDR3 protein: CASSVVRGPNTEAFF; CDR3 DNA: TGTGCCAGCAGCGTAGTGAGGGGGCCGAACACTGAAGCTTTCTTT
J gene: TRBJ1-2; clone size: -; D gene: -; CDR3 length: 11; V gene: TRBV29-1; CDR3 protein: CSARVDYGYTF; CDR3 DNA: TGCAGCGCCAGGGTGGACTATGGCTACACCTTC
J gene: TRBJ1-6; clone size: once; D gene: -; CDR3 length: 15; V gene: TRBV19; CDR3 protein: CASSIVTGANSPLHF; CDR3 DNA: TGTGCCAGTAGTATAGTGACGGGAGCTAATTCACCCCTCCACTTT
J gene: TRBJ2-3; clone size: -; D gene: TRBD1; CDR3 length: 13; V gene: TRBV10-1; CDR3 protein: CASSGTATDTQYF; CDR3 DNA: TGCGCCAGTTCCGGGACAGCTACAGATACGCAGTATTTT
J gene: TRBJ1-6; clone size: -; D gene: -; CDR3 length: 14; V gene: TRBV6-5; CDR3 protein: CASSVDSVASPLHF; CDR3 DNA: TGTGCCAGCAGCGTTGACAGCGTCGCTTCACCCCTCCACTTT
J gene: TRBJ2-7; clone size: -; D gene: TRBD1; CDR3 length: 15; V gene: TRBV5-4; CDR3 protein: CASSSPGTGDYEQYF; CDR3 DNA: TGTGCCAGCAGCTCGCCCGGGACAGGGGACTACGAGCAGTACTTC
J gene: TRBJ2-6; clone size: -; D gene: -; CDR3 length: 14; V gene: TRBV4-2; CDR3 protein: CASSQAAGANVLTF; CDR3 DNA: TGTGCCAGCAGCCAAGCCGCTGGGGCCAACGTCCTGACTTTC
J gene: TRBJ2-1; clone size: -; D gene: TRBD2; CDR3 length: 15; V gene: TRBV7-2; CDR3 protein: CASSLVTSGGREQFF; CDR3 DNA: TGTGCCAGCAGCTTAGTTACTAGCGGGGGGCGGGAGCAGTTCTTC
J gene: TRBJ2-2; clone size: -; D gene: -; CDR3 length: 17; V gene: TRBV28; CDR3 protein: CASGRDTGWGGTGELFF; CDR3 DNA: TGTGCCAGCGGCCGGGACACCGGATGGGGGGGCACCGGGGAGCTGTTTTTT
J gene: TRBJ2-2; clone size: -; D gene: -; CDR3 length: 17; V gene: TRBV19; CDR3 protein: CASSIDKVTGRPGELFF; CDR3 DNA: TGTGCCAGTAGTATAGATAAAGTTACAGGGCGCCCCGGGGAGCTGTTTTTT
J gene: TRBJ2-1; clone size: -; D gene: -; CDR3 length: 15; V gene: TRBV30; CDR3 protein: CAWSLPWDTYNEQFF; CDR3 DNA: TGTGCCTGGAGTCTCCCCTGGGACACCTACAATGAGCAGTTCTTC
J gene: TRBJ2-1; clone size: -; D gene: -; CDR3 length: 13; V gene: TRBV7-8; CDR3 protein: CASSLAKPNEQFF; CDR3 DNA: TGTGCCAGCAGCTTAGCGAAGCCCAATGAGCAGTTCTTC
J gene: TRBJ1-1; clone size: once; D gene: -; CDR3 length: 14; V gene: TRBV11-1; CDR3 protein: CASSDPTLNTEAFF; CDR3 DNA: TGTGCCAGCAGCGACCCGACACTGAACACTGAAGCTTTCTTT
J gene: TRBJ1-1; clone size: -; D gene: -; CDR3 length: 14; V gene: TRBV4-2; CDR3 protein: CASSQDTGNTEAFF; CDR3 DNA: TGTGCCAGCAGCCAAGATACAGGGAACACTGAAGCTTTCTTT
J gene: TRBJ1-6; clone size: medium-sized; D gene: -; CDR3 length: 16; V gene: TRBV7-2; CDR3 protein: CASSLSGGLYNSPLHF; CDR3 DNA: TGTGCCAGCAGCTTAAGCGGGGGACTTTATAATTCACCCCTCCACTTT
J gene: TRBJ1-2; clone size: -; D gene: -; CDR3 length: 13; V gene: TRBV7-2; CDR3 protein: CASSLPAIYGYTF; CDR3 DNA: TGTGCCAGCAGCTTACCTGCTATCTATGGCTACACCTTC
J gene: TRBJ1-5; clone size: -; D gene: TRBD1; CDR3 length: 18; V gene: TRBV6-4; CDR3 protein: CASSRTGGRSDSNQPQHF; CDR3 DNA: TGTGCCAGCAGTCGTACAGGGGGCAGGTCGGATAGCAATCAGCCCCAGCATTTT
J gene: TRBJ1-5; clone size: -; D gene: -; CDR3 length: 14; V gene: TRBV27; CDR3 protein: CASSLTGGGQPQHF; CDR3 DNA: TGTGCCAGCAGTTTAACGGGGGGCGGTCAGCCCCAGCATTTT